This entry lists 25 T cell receptor beta chains sequenced from one sample in a study of response to subunit inactivated influenza vaccine. TCRdb reprocessed the RT-PCR reads via MiXCR and lists one record per CDR3 protein. Seen here are 450,000 to 550,000 distinct CDR3 sequences, about 25% observed once, and the top ten hold 1.9%. Specimen: CD4+ T cells sorted from PBMCs, collected 5 days after vaccination. The receptor source for this set is a man aged 45 to 65 who received an inactivated influenza vaccine.

This clonotype occurred a few times. The rearrangement joins TRBV9 to TRBJ2-3; TRBD2 matches 7 bases. The CDR3 is 13 residues long. CDR1 and CDR2 from the germline V gene are SGDLS and YYNGEE. Losses at the gene ends were 10 bases for V and 2 bases for J; bases not matched to a gene: 7. This chain's CDR3 is CASQRGNTDTQYF. CDR3 nucleotide sequence: TGTGCCTCACAGCGGGGAAACACAGATACGCAGTATTTT.

In its sample, this clonotype was seen a few times. This chain joins TRBV7-2 and TRBJ2-7, with a weak D call TRBD1 (6 bases). V shed 5 bases and J shed 6 bases, with 20 bases lying between them. Germline values: CDR1 SGHTA, CDR2 FQGNSA. The CDR3 has 15 residues. The CDR3 here is CASSLWSTGTGEQYF. The CDR3 bases are TGTGCCAGCAGCCTATGGTCGACAGGAACAGGCGAGCAGTACTTC.

The V call is TRBV9, the J call TRBJ2-7; the D gene is possibly TRBD2 (5 bases). Trimming took off 3 bases at V and 1 base at J, with 14 bases between the two ends. Germline lookup yields CDR1 SGDLS and CDR2 YYNGEE. The CDR3 covers 15 residues. In nucleotides, the CDR3 is TGTGCCAGCAGCGGGTCGACTAACCCGTCCTACGAGCAGTACTTC. Translated: CASSGSTNPSYEQYF. The full variable domain, with the rest looked up from reference TRBV9 and TRBJ2-7, is DSGVTQTPKHLITATGQRVTLRCSPRSGDLSVYWYQQSLDQGLQFLIQYYNGEERAKGNILERFSAQQFPDLHSELNLSSLELGDSALYFCASSGSTNPSYEQYFGPGTRLTVT.

This clonotype was seen more than once but under ten times. The chain combines TRBV20-1 with TRBJ2-7; possibly TRBD1 for D (5 bases). Trimming left V 0 bases short and J 4 bases short, with 16 bases between. The germline gives CDR1 DFQATT, CDR2 SNEGSKA (reference sequence). The CDR3 is 15 residues long. The CDR3 nucleotides read TGCAGTGCTAGAGATCTAACAGGCGCTGGGTACGAGCAGTACTTC. As protein: CSARDLTGAGYEQYF.

V usage is TRBV4-2 and J usage is TRBJ2-7; D is undetermined. The CDR3 runs 14 residues. V lost 9 bases, J lost 1 base, and 16 bases lay in between. The germline CDR1 and CDR2 sequences are LGHNA and YNFKEQ. The CDR3 DNA reads TGTGCCAGGAGCTCCGGCCTCCTGTCCTACGAGCAGTACTTC. Its translation is CARSSGLLSYEQYF.

This clonotype was observed a few times. The rearrangement links TRBV11-2 to TRBJ2-6; 8 nucleotides match TRBD1. Losses at the gene ends were 1 base for V and 0 bases for J; bases not matched to a gene: 8. The CDR3 contains 19 residues. CDR1 SGHAT and CDR2 FQNNGV come from the germline V gene. DNA for the CDR3: TGTGCCAGCAGCTTAGGGAGACAGGGGTACAGCTCTGGGGCCAACGTCCTGACTTTC. It is translated as CASSLGRQGYSSGANVLTF.

The chain couples TRBV18 to TRBJ2-5, with D possibly TRBD2 on 6 matching bases. Germline lookup yields CDR1 KGHSH and CDR2 LQKENI. The CDR3 extends over 14 amino acids. Trimming cost V 8 bases and J 0 bases, with 13 bases left between them. The CDR3 DNA sequence: TGTGCCAGCGCGCAAGGGACTCACCAAGAGACCCAGTACTTC. Protein product: CASAQGTHQETQYF. Together with reference TRBV18 and TRBJ2-5, the CDR3 gives the full variable domain: NAGVMQNPRHLVRRRGQEARLRCSPMKGHSHVYWYRQLPEEGLKFMVYLQKENIIDESGMPKERFSAEFPKEGPSILRIQQVVRGDSAAYFCASAQGTHQETQYFGPGTRLLVL.

This chain connects TRBV30 to TRBJ1-1; D ambiguous. The CDR3 runs 12 residues. V was cut by 3 bases and J by 0 bases, with 5 bases left in between. CDR1 is GTSNPN and CDR2 is SVGIG in the germline V gene (reference sequence). CDR3 residues: CAWSQMNTEAFF. CDR3 DNA: TGTGCCTGGAGCCAGATGAACACTGAAGCTTTCTTT.

V gene TRBV12-3 or TRBV12-4 combines with J gene TRBJ2-2; D is perhaps TRBD1 (5 bases). This CDR3 region has 15 residues. V dropped 6 bases and J dropped 6 bases, with 17 bases sitting between them. CDR3 residues: CASRGAPFVSGELFF. The CDR3 DNA reads TGTGCCAGCAGAGGGGCCCCCTTCGTTTCCGGGGAGCTGTTTTTT.

This clonotype was detected only a few times. J is TRBJ2-7 and V is TRBV7-2, with D uncertain. Deletions cut 1 base from V and 1 base from J, with 8 bases between. The germline CDR1 and CDR2 sequences are SGHTA and FQGNSA. The CDR3 covers 14 residues. The chain's CDR3 is CASSLDTDSYEQYF. CDR3 DNA sequence: TGTGCCAGCAGCTTAGATACAGATTCCTACGAGCAGTACTTC.

J is TRBJ1-2 and V is TRBV20-1; 7 bases match TRBD1. The CDR3 is made up of 16 amino acids. V lost 0 bases to trimming and J lost 8 bases; unmatched junction nucleotides: 15. The germline CDR1 and CDR2 sequences are DFQATT and SNEGSKA (reference sequence). In DNA form, the CDR3 reads TGCAGTGCTAGAGAACTAAGGACAGGCCTTTTCGGCGGCTACACCTTC. Translated, it gives CSARELRTGLFGGYTF.

The chain couples TRBV4-2 to TRBJ2-1, with TRBD2 matching 14 bases. CDR3 length equals 19 residues. J was trimmed by 3 bases and V by 4 bases; bases with no gene match: 11. CDR1 and CDR2 from the germline V gene are LGHNA and YNFKEQ. The CDR3 loop reads CASSRSSGTSGRFYNEQFF. Here the CDR3 DNA reads TGTGCCAGCAGCCGGAGTTCAGGGACTAGCGGGAGATTCTACAATGAGCAGTTCTTC.

This chain uses TRBV5-5 with TRBJ2-7; D unclear. With 0 bases removed from V and 2 bases from J, the gap between germline ends came to 12 bases. Germline CDR1 reads SGHKS; CDR2 reads YYEKEE (reference sequence). The CDR3 runs to 15 residues. CDR3 residues: CASSLALGSPYEQYF. The CDR3 bases are TGTGCCAGCAGCTTGGCCCTGGGGTCTCCCTACGAGCAGTACTTC.

A few counts support this clonotype. The chain employs TRBV7-2 and TRBJ2-7; 9 bases fit TRBD1. Germline-derived CDR1 and CDR2 are SGHTA and FQGNSA. This CDR3 is 15 amino acids long. The junction had 2 bases not matched to a gene; V was cut back by 0 bases and J by 2 bases. CDR3: CASSLADRGPYEQYF. The CDR3 nucleotides read TGTGCCAGCAGCTTAGCGGACAGGGGCCCCTACGAGCAGTACTTC.

CDR3 sequence (DNA): TGTGCCAGCTTATCCAGGGGTTCATCCTACGAGCAGTACTTC. Amino acids: CASLSRGSSYEQYF. The rearrangement uses TRBV7-8 and TRBJ2-7; D might be TRBD1 (6 bases). This CDR3 is 14 amino acids long. V lost 8 bases to trimming and J lost 1 base, with 15 bases between them. Germline CDR1 reads SGHVS; CDR2 reads FQNEAQ.

In its sample, this clonotype was seen a few times. This rearrangement joins TRBV4-1 to TRBJ2-5; TRBD2 matches at 8 bases. Germline V gene sequence: CDR1 MGHRA, CDR2 YSYEKL. Trimming removed 1 base from V and 4 bases from J; junction bases left unmatched: 8. There are 16 residues in the CDR3. The CDR3 reads CASSQGGLAEGETQYF. The DNA for the CDR3 is TGCGCCAGCAGCCAAGGCGGACTAGCAGAAGGAGAGACCCAGTACTTC.

This clonotype was detected many times. CDR3 loop: CASSLTEHEAFF. The CDR3 DNA reads as TGTGCCAGCAGCTTAACGGAACATGAAGCTTTCTTT. The V call is TRBV11-2, the J call TRBJ1-1; D uncertain. Trimming left V 2 bases short and J 7 bases short, with 8 bases between. CDR1 SGHAT and CDR2 FQNNGV come from the germline V gene. This CDR3 is 12 amino acids long.

This clonotype occurred a few times. The chain links TRBV21-1 to TRBJ2-5. TRBV21-1 is a known pseudogene. There are 12 residues in the CDR3. CDR3 coding DNA: TGTGCCAGCAGCGACCCGACAGAGACCCAGTACTTC. Its translation is CASSDPTETQYF.

The chain combines TRBV6-5 with TRBJ2-2; D is unresolved. CDR1 MNHEY and CDR2 SVGAGI come from the germline V gene. This CDR3 is built from 12 residues. V gave up 6 bases and J gave up 6 bases, with 8 bases separating them. The CDR3 here is CASRFLAGELFF. In DNA form, the CDR3 reads TGTGCCAGCAGGTTCTTGGCCGGGGAGCTGTTTTTT.

V and J are TRBV28 and TRBJ2-7; the D gene is possibly TRBD2 (7 bases). V was pared by 6 bases and J by 7 bases, with 22 bases between. Germline V gives CDR1 MDHEN, CDR2 SYDVKM. The CDR3 runs to 15 residues. DNA of the CDR3: TGTGCCAGCAGCCCAATCGGGGGGCGCGGTCCTGAGCAGTACTTC. Translation gives CASSPIGGRGPEQYF.

This clonotype was observed at least ten times. This rearrangement joins TRBV5-6 to TRBJ2-1; 11 positions agree with TRBD2. The V and J ends lost 4 bases and 4 bases, in that order; junction bases with no gene match: 10. This CDR3 has 17 amino acids. Germline values: CDR1 SGHDT, CDR2 YYEEEE. CDR3 nucleotides: TGTGCCAGCAGCCAACTAGCGGGAGCACAAAGATACAATGAGCAGTTCTTC. Translation gives CASSQLAGAQRYNEQFF.

This clonotype has a count of ten or more. The genes are TRBV12-3 or TRBV12-4 and TRBJ2-7; D unresolved. The CDR3 extends over 11 amino acids. Trimming pared 6 bases from V and 0 bases from J, leaving 3 bases between. The CDR3 DNA reads TGTGCCAGCAGCGTCTCCTACGAGCAGTACTTC. Its translation: CASSVSYEQYF.

V and J are TRBV4-2 and TRBJ2-6; D unresolved. Germline CDR1 LGHNA, CDR2 YNFKEQ. The CDR3 is made up of 17 amino acids. Trimming shortened V by 0 bases and J by 0 bases, and 9 bases separated the two germline ends. The CDR3 DNA sequence: TGTGCCAGCAGCCAAGAGTGGCGGAGCTCTGGGGCCAACGTCCTGACTTTC. Residues: CASSQEWRSSGANVLTF.

This chain links TRBV9 with TRBJ1-5; D gene unclear. The CDR3 covers 13 residues. V gave up 0 bases and J gave up 4 bases, with 5 bases separating them. Germline lookup yields CDR1 SGDLS and CDR2 YYNGEE. The CDR3 region has the DNA TGTGCCAGCAGCGTAGATCTTAATCAGCCCCAGCATTTT. Residues: CASSVDLNQPQHF.

V and J are TRBV14 and TRBJ2-6; TRBD1 might be the D (6 bases). The V gene's germline CDR1 is SGHDN and CDR2 FVKESK. V gave up 4 bases and J gave up 4 bases, with 11 bases separating them. The CDR3 is 15 amino acids. CDR3 in DNA: TGTGCCAGCAGCCCAAACAGGGCAGGGGCCAACGTCCTGACTTTC. This sequence encodes CASSPNRAGANVLTF. The whole variable domain, filled in from reference TRBV14 and TRBJ2-6, reads EAGVTQFPSHSVIEKGQTVTLRCDPISGHDNLYWYRRVMGKEIKFLLHFVKESKQDESGMPNNRFLAERTGGTYSTLKVQPAELEDSGVYFCASSPNRAGANVLTFGAGSRLTVL.